The next 14 T cell receptor beta chains were all read from a single sample in a study of cytomegalovirus exposure and HLA in healthy donors. The PCR employed 60 Vbeta primers together with 13 Jbeta primers. Here immunoSEQ multiplex PCR was the method, and the copy in TCRdb shows in-frame clones only, minus some. This sample has 150,000 or so clones; about four fifths occur once, and the top ten carry 1%. Sequencing was done on a sample of PBMCs. The receptors stem from a woman between 50 and 59 years old in good health and CMV-seropositive.

The genes are TRBV29-1 and TRBJ2-7; TRBD1 matches 9 bases. The CDR3 consists of 16 residues. The ends lost 1 base at V and 4 bases at J; junction bases unmatched: 11. The germline V gene has CDR1 SQVTM and CDR2 ANQGSEA. Written as DNA, the CDR3 is TGCAGCGTTGAAGGGGTCTCCGGGACAGGGTTTTACGAGCAGTACTTC. The encoded protein is CSVEGVSGTGFYEQYF.

The chain is built from TRBV7-2 and TRBJ1-4, with TRBD1 matching 9 bases. V lost 6 bases and J lost 6; bases outside the gene matches: 5. Germline loops: CDR1 SGHTA, CDR2 FQGNSA. The CDR3 runs to 14 residues. The CDR3 nucleotides are TGTGCCAGCAGACCACAGGGGGCTTATGAAAAACTGTTTTTT. Protein product: CASRPQGAYEKLFF.

The chain employs TRBV11-2 and TRBJ1-3; D possibly corresponds to TRBD1 (5 bases). CDR1 is SGHAT and CDR2 is FQNNGV in the germline V gene. This CDR3 region has 17 residues. V was pared by 5 bases and J by 4 bases, with 21 bases between. Here the CDR3 DNA reads TGTGCCAGCAGCGCGGGACTGCTCAGGGAGAGCGGAAACACCATATATTTT. The encoded protein is CASSAGLLRESGNTIYF.

CDR3 protein: CASSYRGGAKYEQYF. CDR3 DNA: TGTGCCAGCAGTTACCGGGGCGGGGCCAAATACGAGCAGTACTTC. This chain joins TRBV6-5 and TRBJ2-7; maybe TRBD2 (6 bases). Trimming stripped 2 bases from V and 4 bases from J, with 15 bases between. CDR3 length: 15 residues. The germline V gene encodes CDR1 MNHEY and CDR2 SVGAGI.

Here the CDR3 reads CASSIRQGTDTQYF. CDR3 nucleotides: TGTGCCAGTAGTATTCGACAGGGGACAGATACGCAGTATTTT. The chain recombines TRBV19 with TRBJ2-3; TRBD1 aligns across 8 bases. J was trimmed by 3 bases and V by 3 bases; bases with no gene match: 2. The CDR3 covers 14 residues. CDR1 and CDR2 (germline): LNHDA, SQIVND (reference sequence).

The sample holds one count of this clone. The chain has TRBV5-8 and TRBJ2-1, with a possible D match to TRBD2 (6 bases). Germline CDR1 and CDR2: SGHTS and YDEGEE. The CDR3 spans 15 residues. Trimming stripped 6 bases from V and 0 bases from J, with 13 bases between. The CDR3: CASTPDGGSYNEQFF. In DNA form, the CDR3 reads TGTGCCAGCACCCCAGACGGGGGCTCCTACAATGAGCAGTTCTTC. The full variable domain, its missing parts supplied by reference TRBV5-8 and TRBJ2-1, is EAGVTQSPTHLIKTRGQQATLRCSPISGHTSVYWYQQALGLGLQFLLWYDEGEERNRGNFPPRFSGRQFPNYSSELNVNALELEDSALYLCASTPDGGSYNEQFFGPGTRLTVL.

This chain uses TRBV9 with TRBJ2-7; no clear D. Trimming stripped 0 bases from V and 3 bases from J, with 7 bases between. CDR1 and CDR2 (germline): SGDLS, YYNGEE. This CDR3 comprises 13 residues. CDR3 DNA: TGTGCCAGCAGCGTAGTCCCCTACTACGAGCAGTACTTC. This translates into CASSVVPYYEQYF.

The V gene is TRBV14, the J gene TRBJ1-2; D gene uncertain. The V end lost 3 bases, the J end lost 5 bases, and 16 bases lay between the germline ends. Germline lookup yields CDR1 SGHDN and CDR2 FVKESK. CDR3 size: 15 residues. In DNA form, the CDR3 reads TGTGCCAGCAGCCAGGGTCCGCGAGGGTATTATGGCTACACCTTC. Its translation: CASSQGPRGYYGYTF.

V is TRBV11-1 and J is TRBJ2-1; a possible D gene is TRBD1 (5 bases). The germline gives CDR1 SGHAT, CDR2 FQDESV (reference sequence). CDR3 length: 14 amino acids. Deletions cut 4 bases from V and 1 base from J, with 8 bases between. The CDR3 DNA sequence: TGTGCCAGCAGCTCAGGGCAGTCCTACAATGAGCAGTTCTTC. Protein: CASSSGQSYNEQFF.

This clone was found once. This sequence joins TRBV5-1 and TRBJ2-1; the D is unclear. CDR1 is SGHRS, CDR2 YFSETQ, per germline. The V and J ends lost 2 bases and 4 bases respectively, with 10 bases between them. This CDR3 spans 14 amino acids. The CDR3 region has the DNA TGCGCCAGCAGCTTCCCACAGAGTTACAATGAGCAGTTCTTC. It codes for CASSFPQSYNEQFF. Drawing the rest from reference TRBV5-1 and TRBJ2-1, the complete variable domain is KAGVTQTPRYLIKTRGQQVTLSCSPISGHRSVSWYQQTPGQGLQFLFEYFSETQRNKGNFPGRFSGRQFSNSRSEMNVSTLELGDSALYLCASSFPQSYNEQFFGPGTRLTVL.

The V gene is TRBV6-5, the J gene TRBJ1-2; 7 bases match TRBD1. The ends lost 2 bases at V and 3 bases at J; junction bases unmatched: 3. Germline loops: CDR1 MNHEY, CDR2 SVGAGI. The CDR3 spans 14 residues. CDR3 sequence: CASSYGGQYYGYTF. The CDR3 DNA reads TGTGCCAGCAGTTACGGGGGACAGTACTATGGCTACACCTTC.

This clone has a handful of counts. The V and J genes are TRBV28 and TRBJ1-2; TRBD1 matches at 10 bases. Germline V gene sequence: CDR1 MDHEN, CDR2 SYDVKM. This CDR3 region has 15 residues. Trimming removed 6 bases from V and 4 bases from J; junction bases left unmatched: 8. The CDR3 region has the DNA TGTGCCAGCAGACCTCCGGGACAGGGGTTCTATGGCTACACCTTC. Protein: CASRPPGQGFYGYTF.

This clone was detected once. The V gene is TRBV5-4, the J gene TRBJ1-2, with 8 bases lining up with TRBD1. The germline gives CDR1 SGHNT, CDR2 YYREEE (reference sequence). Unmatched junction bases numbered 5, after V lost 4 bases and J lost 3 bases. The CDR3 is made up of 14 amino acids. DNA of the CDR3: TGTGCCAGCAGCCAGGGGGCTGGAGACTATGGCTACACCTTC. Its protein is CASSQGAGDYGYTF. Variable domain in full (rest from reference TRBV5-4 and TRBJ1-2): ETGVTQSPTHLIKTRGQQVTLRCSSQSGHNTVSWYQQALGQGPQFIFQYYREEENGRGNFPPRFSGLQFPNYSSELNVNALELDDSALYLCASSQGAGDYGYTFGSGTRLTVV.

J is TRBJ2-1 and V is TRBV9; TRBD2 matches at 9 bases. Unmatched junction bases numbered 2, after V lost 0 bases and J lost 7 bases. The CDR3 sequence is 14 residues long. The V gene's germline CDR1 is SGDLS and CDR2 YYNGEE. CDR3 sequence: CASSVGGRGNEQFF. The CDR3 bases are TGTGCCAGCAGCGTAGGCGGGAGGGGGAATGAGCAGTTCTTC.